Below, 6 T cell receptor beta chains from the same sample are listed, as sequenced in a study of graft-versus-host responses after intestinal transplantation. Profiling relied on immunoSEQ multiplex PCR, and the TCRdb table lists in-frame clones only, not all of them. Altogether under 80,000 clones are present, approximately 92% being singletons, with the ten largest covering 0.55% to 0.8%. The specimen comprised PBMCs, sampled 98 days after intestinal transplantation. Receptors were obtained from a human patient who received an intestinal transplant, so some T cells may come from the graft donor.

This clone has more than one count but fewer than ten. The chain combines TRBV6-4 with TRBJ2-1, with 7 bases aligning to TRBD1. V shed 6 bases and J 0 bases; nucleotides not matched to a gene: 2. This CDR3 is 14 amino acids long. Germline lookup yields CDR1 MRHNA and CDR2 SNTAGT. For the CDR3, the DNA is TGTGCCAGCAGCCGGGACAGCTCCTACAATGAGCAGTTCTTC. This translates into CASSRDSSYNEQFF.

Only one count was recorded for this clone. The chain combines TRBV29-1 with TRBJ2-5; D is unresolved. This CDR3 comprises 14 residues. The V end was cut by 4 bases, the J end by 4 bases, with 16 bases between. Germline CDR1 is SQVTM and CDR2 is ANQGSEA. The CDR3 is CSVVSYSFTETQYF. The CDR3 DNA follows: TGCAGCGTTGTAAGTTACAGTTTTACAGAGACCCAGTACTTC.

This chain uses TRBV12-5 with TRBJ1-1, with 8 nucleotides matching TRBD1. Germline V lookup: CDR1 LGHNT, CDR2 FRNRAP. With V trimmed by 3 bases and J by 0 bases, 15 bases remained unmatched. The CDR3 consists of 19 residues. The CDR3 reads CASGFQYSGTGPMNTEAFF. The DNA of the CDR3 is TGTGCTAGTGGTTTCCAGTACTCCGGGACAGGCCCTATGAACACTGAAGCTTTCTTT.

This clone was counted once. The chain recombines TRBV27 with TRBJ2-7, with 10 positions matching TRBD1. Germline-derived CDR1 and CDR2 are MNHEY and SMNVEV (reference sequence). The V gene end was trimmed by 7 bases and the J gene end by 4 bases; junction bases not matched to a gene: 4. CDR3 length: 13 amino acids. CDR3 region: CASKGQGGYEQYF. DNA of the CDR3: TGTGCCAGCAAAGGACAGGGGGGATACGAGCAGTACTTC.

V usage is TRBV19 and J usage is TRBJ2-5; TRBD2 aligns across 8 bases. Germline CDR1 and CDR2: LNHDA and SQIVND (reference sequence). V lost 6 bases and J lost 1; bases outside the gene matches: 7. The CDR3 loop spans 15 amino acids. This chain's CDR3 is CASRAGLGVQETQYF. For the CDR3, the DNA is TGTGCCAGTAGGGCGGGACTAGGGGTCCAAGAGACCCAGTACTTC.

This chain connects TRBV6-6 to TRBJ2-1; D remains unclear. V was trimmed by 5 bases and J by 4 bases, leaving 6 bases between them. Germline lookup yields CDR1 MNHNY and CDR2 SVGAGI (reference sequence). The CDR3 covers 12 residues. For the CDR3, the DNA is TGTGCCAGCAGTGTGGTATACAATGAGCAGTTCTTC. As protein: CASSVVYNEQFF.